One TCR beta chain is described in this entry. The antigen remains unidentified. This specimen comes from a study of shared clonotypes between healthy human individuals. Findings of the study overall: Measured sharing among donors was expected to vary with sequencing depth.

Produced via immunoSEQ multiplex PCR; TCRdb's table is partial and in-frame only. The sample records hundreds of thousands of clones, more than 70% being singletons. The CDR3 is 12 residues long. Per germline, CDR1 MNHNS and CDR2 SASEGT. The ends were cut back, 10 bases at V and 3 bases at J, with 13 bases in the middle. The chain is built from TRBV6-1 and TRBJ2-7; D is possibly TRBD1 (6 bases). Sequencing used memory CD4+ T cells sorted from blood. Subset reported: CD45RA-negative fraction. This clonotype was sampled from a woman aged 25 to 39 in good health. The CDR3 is CATSRGVYEQYF. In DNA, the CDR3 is TGTGCCACCTCCAGGGGAGTCTACGAGCAGTACTTC.